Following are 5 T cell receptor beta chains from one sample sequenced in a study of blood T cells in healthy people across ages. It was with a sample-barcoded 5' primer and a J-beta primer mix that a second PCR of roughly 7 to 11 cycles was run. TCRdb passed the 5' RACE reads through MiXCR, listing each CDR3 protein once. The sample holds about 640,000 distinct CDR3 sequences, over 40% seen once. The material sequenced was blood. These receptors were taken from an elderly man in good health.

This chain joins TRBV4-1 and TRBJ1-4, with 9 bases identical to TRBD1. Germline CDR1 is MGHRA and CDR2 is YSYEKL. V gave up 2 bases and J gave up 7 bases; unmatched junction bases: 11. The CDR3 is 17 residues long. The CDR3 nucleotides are TGCGCCAGCAGCCAAACCAGACCGGGACAGGGCGGTGAAAAACTGTTTTTT. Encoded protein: CASSQTRPGQGGEKLFF.

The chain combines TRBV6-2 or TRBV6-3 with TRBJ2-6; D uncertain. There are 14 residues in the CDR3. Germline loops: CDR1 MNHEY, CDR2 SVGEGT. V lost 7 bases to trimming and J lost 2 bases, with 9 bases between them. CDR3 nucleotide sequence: TGTGCCAGCACCGTCTACCCTGGGGCCAACGTCCTGACTTTC. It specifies CASTVYPGANVLTF.

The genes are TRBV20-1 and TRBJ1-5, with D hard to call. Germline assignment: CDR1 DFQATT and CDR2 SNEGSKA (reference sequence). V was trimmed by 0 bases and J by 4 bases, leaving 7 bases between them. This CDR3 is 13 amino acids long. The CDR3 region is CSARDRGNQPQHF. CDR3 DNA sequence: TGCAGTGCTAGAGATCGAGGGAATCAGCCCCAGCATTTT.

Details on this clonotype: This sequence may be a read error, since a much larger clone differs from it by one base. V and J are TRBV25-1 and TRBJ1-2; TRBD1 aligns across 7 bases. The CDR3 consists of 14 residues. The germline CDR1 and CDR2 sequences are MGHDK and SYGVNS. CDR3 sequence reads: CASNEGAGNYSYTF. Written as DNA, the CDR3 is TGTGCCAGCAACGAGGGGGCAGGGAACTATAGCTACACCTTC.

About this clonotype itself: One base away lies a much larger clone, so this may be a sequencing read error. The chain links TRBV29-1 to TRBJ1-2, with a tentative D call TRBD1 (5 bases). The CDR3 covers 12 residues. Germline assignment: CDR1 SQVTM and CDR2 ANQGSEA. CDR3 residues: CSVEGRANGHTF. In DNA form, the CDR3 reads TGCAGCGTTGAAGGCAGGGCCAATGGCCACACCTTC.